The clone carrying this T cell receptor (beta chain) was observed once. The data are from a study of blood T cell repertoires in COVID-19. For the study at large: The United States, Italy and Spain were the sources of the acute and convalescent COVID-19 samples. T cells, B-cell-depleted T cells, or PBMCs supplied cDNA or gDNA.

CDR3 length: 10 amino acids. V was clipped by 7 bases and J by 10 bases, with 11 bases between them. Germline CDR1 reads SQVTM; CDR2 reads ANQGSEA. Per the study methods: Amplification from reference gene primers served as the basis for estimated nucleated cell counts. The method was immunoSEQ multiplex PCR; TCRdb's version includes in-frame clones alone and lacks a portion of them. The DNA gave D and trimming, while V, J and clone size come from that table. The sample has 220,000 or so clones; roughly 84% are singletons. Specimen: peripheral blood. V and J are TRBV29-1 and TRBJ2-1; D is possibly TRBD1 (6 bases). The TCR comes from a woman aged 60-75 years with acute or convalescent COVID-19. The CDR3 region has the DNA TGCAGCGCAAGAACAGGGGAGCAGTTCTTC. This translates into CSARTGEQFF.